The 18 T cell receptor beta chains reported below all come from one sample, sequenced in a study of regulatory T cells in long-lasting Graves disease. Time point denoted: newly diagnosed GD, antithyroid drugs for less than 3 months. RNA from PBMCs was the source of the TCR library. Arm-PCR with iRepertoire HTBI primers amplified the CDR3 regions for these TCR beta libraries. TCRdb called the multiplex PCR reads again in MiXCR, with one record for every CDR3 protein. The sample carries a few hundred thousand distinct CDR3 sequences, around 16% recorded once. These data also featured in a second study, about T cells in Graves' hyperthyroidism and ophthalmopathy.

The input for sequencing was peripheral blood mononuclear cells (PBMCs), taken at new diagnosis, from a patient treated with antithyroid drugs. The source of these receptors is a woman aged 40-49 years with Graves disease.

This chain links TRBV20-1 with TRBJ1-4; D is uncertain. This CDR3 has 15 amino acids. Per the germline V gene, CDR1 is DFQATT and CDR2 is SNEGSKA (reference sequence). Deletions cut 0 bases from V and 6 bases from J, with 14 bases between. CDR3 in amino acids: CSARDSRLTYEKLFF. CDR3 DNA: TGCAGTGCTAGAGATTCGCGGTTGACATATGAAAAACTGTTTTTT.

The V gene is TRBV29-1, the J gene TRBJ1-3; D not certain. Trimming removed 0 bases at V and 0 bases at J, with 6 bases between. Germline V gene data show CDR1 as SQVTM and CDR2 as ANQGSEA. The CDR3 loop spans 14 amino acids. CDR3 DNA sequence: TGCAGCGTTGAAGATCTACACTCTGGAAACACCATATATTTT. Translation gives CSVEDLHSGNTIYF.

This clonotype was counted many times. The V and J genes are TRBV10-3 and TRBJ1-3; no clear D. The CDR3 totals 11 residues. The V and J ends lost 3 bases and 4 bases respectively, with 1 base between them. Germline loops: CDR1 ENHRY, CDR2 SYGVKD. CDR3 in DNA: TGTGCCATCAGTGAAGGAAACACCATATATTTT. It is translated as CAISEGNTIYF.

Comments on this clonotype: Sequence at one end of the junction differs from germline and may be a read error. The chain employs TRBV5-1 and TRBJ2-5, with D possibly being TRBD1 (6 bases). The CDR3 totals 16 residues. Germline CDR1 is SGHRS and CDR2 is YFSETQ. The CDR3 bases are TGCGCCAGCAACTTGGGGCGTACAGGGAGCGGAGAGACCCAGTACTTC. Translated: CASNLGRTGSGETQYF.

Regarding this clonotype: A far larger clone is off by one base, so a read error is likely. The V call is TRBV11-2, the J call TRBJ2-1; 7 positions match TRBD1. Germline V CDR1 and CDR2: SGHAT, FQNNGV. The CDR3 consists of 15 residues. The CDR3 protein is CASSTQPTGWETQCF. The CDR3 nucleotides read TGTGCCAGCAGCACCCAACCGACAGGGTGGGAGACCCAGTGCTTC. Full variable domain (outside the CDR3, taken from reference TRBV11-2 and TRBJ2-1): EAGVAQSPRYKIIEKRQSVAFWCNPISGHATLYWYQQILGQGPKLLIQFQNNGVVDDSQLPKDRFSAERLKGVDSTLKIQPAKLEDSAVYLCASSTQPTGWETQCFGPGTRLTVL.

Many counts were recorded for this clonotype. This chain joins TRBV12-3 or TRBV12-4 and TRBJ2-2; 8 positions agree with TRBD2. Losses at the gene ends were 5 bases for V and 2 bases for J; bases not matched to a gene: 13. The CDR3 sequence is 18 residues long. The chain's CDR3 is CASSPRSRGGTNTGELFF. The CDR3, as DNA: TGTGCCAGCAGTCCACGATCACGGGGGGGGACTAACACCGGGGAGCTGTTTTTT.

The chain is built from TRBV19 and TRBJ2-1, with 9 positions matching TRBD2. V lost 3 bases, J lost 4 bases, and 7 bases stayed unmatched. The CDR3 has 16 residues. The germline gives CDR1 LNHDA, CDR2 SQIVND (reference sequence). DNA of the CDR3: TGTGCCAGTAGTATCGGGAGCGGGGGGCTTTACAATGAGCAGTTCTTC. This gives the protein CASSIGSGGLYNEQFF.

This clonotype was counted many times. The V call is TRBV12-3 or TRBV12-4, the J call TRBJ2-2, with TRBD1 matching over 7 bases. The CDR3 runs to 15 residues. V lost 7 bases to trimming and J lost 5 bases; unmatched junction nucleotides: 10. The CDR3 bases are TGTGCCAGCACCAAAGGGGGCCTAGCTACCGGGGAGCTGTTTTTT. Residues: CASTKGGLATGELFF.

This rearrangement joins TRBV5-4 to TRBJ2-2; 12 nucleotides agree with TRBD2. The CDR3 totals 16 residues. Germline CDR1 SGHNT, CDR2 YYREEE (reference sequence). The trim removed 3 bases at V and 6 bases at J, leaving 6 bases unmatched. CDR3 bases: TGTGCCAGCAGCTCATCTAGCGGGAGGGCCCCCGGGGAGCTGTTTTTT. Encoded protein: CASSSSSGRAPGELFF.

The chain is built from TRBV6-1 and TRBJ2-7; TRBD1 matches 8 bases. Germline loops: CDR1 MNHNS, CDR2 SASEGT. This CDR3 has 16 amino acids. V lost 4 bases to trimming and J lost 1 base; unmatched junction nucleotides: 9. The CDR3 DNA is TGTGCCAGCAGTGCGATACAATGGGACAGGTCCTACGAGCAGTACTTC. Translation gives CASSAIQWDRSYEQYF.

This clonotype was recorded many times. J is TRBJ2-3 and V is TRBV3-1; D gene uncertain. The V gene lost 1 base and the J gene lost 0 bases, with 14 bases spanning the gap. CDR1 and CDR2 (germline): LGHDT, YNNKEL (reference sequence). CDR3 length equals 17 residues. The CDR3 spells CASSQGLVTDSTDTQYF. The DNA for the CDR3 is TGTGCCAGCAGCCAAGGACTCGTGACGGATAGCACAGATACGCAGTATTTT.

This clonotype has ten or more counts. The chain couples TRBV20-1 to TRBJ2-7, with 7 bases lining up with TRBD2. Trimming at V came to 3 bases and at J to 0 bases, leaving 2 bases not matched to a gene. This CDR3 spans 13 amino acids. Germline V lookup: CDR1 DFQATT, CDR2 SNEGSKA (reference sequence). The CDR3 nucleotides are TGCAGTGCTAGGGGGGGGAGCTCCTACGAGCAGTACTTC. Translation gives CSARGGSSYEQYF.

This clonotype was recorded at least ten times. V is TRBV5-6 and J is TRBJ2-7; D remains ambiguous. CDR1 SGHDT and CDR2 YYEEEE come from the germline V gene. The germline V and J ends were trimmed by 2 bases and 6 bases, with 12 bases remaining between them. The CDR3 spans 13 residues. DNA for the CDR3: TGTGCCAGCAGCTTCCAGGTCTCCATCGAGCAGTACTTC. It is translated as CASSFQVSIEQYF.

This clonotype occurred a few times. The V gene is TRBV7-9, the J gene TRBJ1-4; no clear D. Germline assignment: CDR1 SEHNR and CDR2 FQNEAQ (reference sequence). Trimming took off 4 bases at V and 8 bases at J, with 11 bases between the two ends. The CDR3 runs 13 residues. The CDR3 loop reads CASSSYTPEKLFF. CDR3 nucleotide sequence: TGTGCCAGCAGCTCCTATACCCCGGAAAAACTGTTTTTT.

This clonotype was seen many times. The CDR3 protein is CASSRPSGHASTDTQYF. The CDR3 region has the DNA TGTGCCAGCAGCCGTCCTAGCGGGCACGCTAGCACAGATACGCAGTATTTT. The rearrangement uses TRBV7-9 and TRBJ2-3, with TRBD2 matching 8 bases. CDR1 SEHNR and CDR2 FQNEAQ come from the germline V gene (reference sequence). The CDR3 has 17 residues. The junction had 10 bases not matched to a gene; V was cut back by 5 bases and J by 0 bases.

The CDR3 DNA sequence: TGTGCCAGCAGTTACCGCCCGAGAGAAGGCGGGGAGCTGTTTTTT. This translates into CASSYRPREGGELFF. The rearrangement uses TRBV12-3 or TRBV12-4 and TRBJ2-2; D not certain. The CDR3 extends over 15 amino acids. V lost 4 bases, J lost 7 bases, and 16 bases lay in between.

This chain connects TRBV27 to TRBJ1-6; D is unclear. The CDR3 has 12 amino acids. The germline V and J ends were trimmed by 4 bases and 10 bases, with 8 bases remaining between them. Germline V gene data show CDR1 as MNHEY and CDR2 as SMNVEV (reference sequence). Here the CDR3 reads CASSSRSSPLHF. The CDR3 DNA reads as TGTGCCAGCAGTTCCAGGTCATCACCCCTCCACTTT.

Concerning this clonotype itself: Since a much larger clone is just one base distant, this may be a read error. The chain combines TRBV29-1 with TRBJ1-1; D gene uncertain. There are 14 residues in the CDR3. CDR1 SQVTM and CDR2 ANQGSEA come from the germline V gene. The CDR3 here is CGVAAATMNTEAFF. CDR3 DNA: TGCGGCGTTGCTGCAGCCACTATGAACACTGAAGCTTTCTTT.